Reported below is one T cell receptor (beta chain). The data stem from a study of blood T cell repertoires in COVID-19. Study in general: PBMCs, B-cell-depleted T cells, or T cells were the source of the cDNA or gDNA that made up the material.

The germline gives CDR1 SGHRS, CDR2 YFSETQ. The V end was cut by 4 bases, the J end by 3 bases, with 17 bases between. This CDR3 spans 15 amino acids. Clones were read by immunoSEQ multiplex PCR, and TCRdb kept only the in-frame ones, dropping some. The table has under 250,000 clones, approximately 85% seen once; the top ten hold approximately 8%. The V and J genes are TRBV5-1 and TRBJ2-7; D perhaps matches TRBD2 (5 bases). The TCR sequence derives from a woman between 50 and 59 years old with active or convalescent COVID-19. Sequencing was done on a sample of peripheral blood. The DNA for the CDR3 is TGCGCCAGCAGCCCAATTGGACCTGCGGGCTACGAGCAGTACTTC. Translating it yields CASSPIGPAGYEQYF.